The present T cell receptor beta chain was sequenced within a study of response to subunit inactivated influenza vaccine. Study observations and caveats: It was the authors' suggestion that each seasonal influenza vaccination recruits few new T cells.

This clonotype appeared many times. What it binds is not known. The length of the CDR3 is 14 residues. Losses at the gene ends were 5 bases for V and 3 bases for J; bases not matched to a gene: 4. TCRdb re-analysed the RT-PCR reads in MiXCR, keeping a single row per CDR3 protein. The data show around 200,000 distinct CDR3 sequences, 7.5% to 10% seen once. The chain links TRBV12-3 or TRBV12-4 to TRBJ2-3; 8 bases line up with TRBD1. The sample in question was non-naive T cells sorted from PBMCs, obtained on the day of vaccination. The sequence was obtained from a man between 50 and 59 years old who received an inactivated influenza vaccine. CDR3 amino acids: CASSHRTGTDTQYF. The CDR3 coding sequence is TGTGCCAGCAGTCACCGGACAGGGACAGATACGCAGTATTTT.